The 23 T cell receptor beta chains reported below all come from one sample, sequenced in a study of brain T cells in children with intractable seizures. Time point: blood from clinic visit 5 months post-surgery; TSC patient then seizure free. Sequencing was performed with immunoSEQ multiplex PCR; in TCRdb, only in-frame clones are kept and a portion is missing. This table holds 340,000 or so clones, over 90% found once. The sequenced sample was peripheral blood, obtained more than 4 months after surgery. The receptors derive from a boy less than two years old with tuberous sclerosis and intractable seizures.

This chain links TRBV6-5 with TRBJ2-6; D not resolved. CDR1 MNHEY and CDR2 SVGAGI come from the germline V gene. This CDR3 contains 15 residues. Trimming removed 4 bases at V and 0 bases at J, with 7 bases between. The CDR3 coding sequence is TGTGCCAGCAGTTCCGATAACTCTGGGGCCAACGTCCTGACTTTC. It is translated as CASSSDNSGANVLTF.

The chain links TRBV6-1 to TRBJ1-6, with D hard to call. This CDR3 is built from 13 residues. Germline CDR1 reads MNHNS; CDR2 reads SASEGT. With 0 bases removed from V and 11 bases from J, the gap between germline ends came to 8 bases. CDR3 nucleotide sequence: TGTGCCAGCAGTGAAGCAGTCGGGGCACCCCTCCACTTT. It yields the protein CASSEAVGAPLHF.

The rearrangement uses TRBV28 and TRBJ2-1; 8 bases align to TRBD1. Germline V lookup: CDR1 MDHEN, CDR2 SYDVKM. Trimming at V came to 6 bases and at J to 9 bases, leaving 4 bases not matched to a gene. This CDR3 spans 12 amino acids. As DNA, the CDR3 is TGTGCCAGCAGCCGACAGGGGACTGAGCAGTTCTTC. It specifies CASSRQGTEQFF.

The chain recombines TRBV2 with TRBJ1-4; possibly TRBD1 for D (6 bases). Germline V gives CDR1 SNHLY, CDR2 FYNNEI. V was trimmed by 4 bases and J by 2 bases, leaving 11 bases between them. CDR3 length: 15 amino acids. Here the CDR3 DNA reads TGTGCCAGCAGTGTTCAGGGGCGGACTAATGAAAAACTGTTTTTT. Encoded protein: CASSVQGRTNEKLFF.

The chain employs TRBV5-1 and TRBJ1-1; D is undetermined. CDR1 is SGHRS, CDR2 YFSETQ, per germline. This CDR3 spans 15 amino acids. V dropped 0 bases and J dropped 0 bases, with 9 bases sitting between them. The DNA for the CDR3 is TGCGCCAGCAGCTTGGGATCCGGCATGAACACTGAAGCTTTCTTT. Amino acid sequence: CASSLGSGMNTEAFF.

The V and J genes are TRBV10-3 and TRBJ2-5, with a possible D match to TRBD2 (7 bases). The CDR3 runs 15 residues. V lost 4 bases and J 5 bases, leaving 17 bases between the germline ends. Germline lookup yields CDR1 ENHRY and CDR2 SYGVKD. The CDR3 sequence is CAISGDGGRVETQYF. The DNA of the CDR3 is TGTGCCATCAGTGGGGACGGGGGGCGCGTTGAGACCCAGTACTTC.

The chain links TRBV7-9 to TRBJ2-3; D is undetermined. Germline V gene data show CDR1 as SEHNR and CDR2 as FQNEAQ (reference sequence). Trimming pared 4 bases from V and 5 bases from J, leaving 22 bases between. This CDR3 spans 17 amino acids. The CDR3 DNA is TGTGCCAGCAGCTCACCCTTTCCGGACCCCAGAGTAGATACGCAGTATTTT. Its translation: CASSSPFPDPRVDTQYF.

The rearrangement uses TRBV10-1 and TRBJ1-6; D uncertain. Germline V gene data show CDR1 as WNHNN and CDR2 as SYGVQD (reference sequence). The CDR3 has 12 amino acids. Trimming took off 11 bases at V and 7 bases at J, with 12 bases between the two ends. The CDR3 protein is CAGGGGNSPLHF. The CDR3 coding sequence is TGCGCCGGAGGAGGCGGGAATTCACCCCTCCACTTT.

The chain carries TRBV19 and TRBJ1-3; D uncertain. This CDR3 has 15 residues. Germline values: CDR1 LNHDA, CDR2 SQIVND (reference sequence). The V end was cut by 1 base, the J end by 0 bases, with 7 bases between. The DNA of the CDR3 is TGTGCCAGTAGTATAGGTCCGATCTCTGGAAACACCATATATTTT. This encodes CASSIGPISGNTIYF. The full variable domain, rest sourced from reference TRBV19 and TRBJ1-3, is DGGITQSPKYLFRKEGQNVTLSCEQNLNHDAMYWYRQDPGQGLRLIYYSQIVNDFQKGDIAEGYSVSREKKESFPLTVTSAQKNPTAFYLCASSIGPISGNTIYFGEGSWLTVV.

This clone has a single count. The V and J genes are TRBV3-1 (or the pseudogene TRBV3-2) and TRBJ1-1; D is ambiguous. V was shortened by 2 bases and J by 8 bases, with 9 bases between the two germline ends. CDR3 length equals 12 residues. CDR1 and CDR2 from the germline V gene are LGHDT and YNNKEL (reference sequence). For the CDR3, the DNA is TGTGCCAGCAGCCAACTAACCGACGAAGCTTTCTTT. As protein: CASSQLTDEAFF.

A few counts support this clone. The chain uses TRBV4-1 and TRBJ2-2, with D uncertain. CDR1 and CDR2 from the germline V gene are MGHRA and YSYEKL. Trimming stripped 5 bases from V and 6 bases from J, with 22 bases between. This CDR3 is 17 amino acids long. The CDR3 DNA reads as TGCGCCAGCAGCAGACCCCCGAGACCGTTATCCGCCGGGGAGCTGTTTTTT. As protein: CASSRPPRPLSAGELFF.

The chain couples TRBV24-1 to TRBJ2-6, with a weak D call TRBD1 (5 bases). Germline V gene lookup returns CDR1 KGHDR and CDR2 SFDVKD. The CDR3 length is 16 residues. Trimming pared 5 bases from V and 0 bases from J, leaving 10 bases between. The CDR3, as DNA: TGTGCCACCAGTGGAAGGGGCGGCTCTGGGGCCAACGTCCTGACTTTC. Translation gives CATSGRGGSGANVLTF.

Here the CDR3 reads CASSLYRIGDTEAFF. Written as DNA, the CDR3 is TGTGCCAGCAGCTTATATCGGATCGGGGACACTGAAGCTTTCTTT. V is TRBV11-2 and J is TRBJ1-1; D uncertain. CDR1 is SGHAT and CDR2 is FQNNGV in the germline V gene. V was pared by 2 bases and J by 3 bases, with 13 bases between. This CDR3 comprises 15 residues.

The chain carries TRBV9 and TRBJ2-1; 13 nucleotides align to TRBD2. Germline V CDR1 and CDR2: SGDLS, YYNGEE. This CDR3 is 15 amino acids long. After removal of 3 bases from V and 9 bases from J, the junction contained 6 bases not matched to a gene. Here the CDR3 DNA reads TGTGCCAGCAGCGAGGGACTAGCGGGGATCCTTGAGCAGTTCTTC. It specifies CASSEGLAGILEQFF.

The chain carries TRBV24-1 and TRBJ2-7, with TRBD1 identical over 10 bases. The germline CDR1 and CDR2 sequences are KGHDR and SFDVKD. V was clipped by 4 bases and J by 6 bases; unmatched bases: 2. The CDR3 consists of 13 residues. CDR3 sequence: CATSDRTGGEQYF. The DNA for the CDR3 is TGTGCCACCAGTGACCGGACAGGGGGCGAGCAGTACTTC.

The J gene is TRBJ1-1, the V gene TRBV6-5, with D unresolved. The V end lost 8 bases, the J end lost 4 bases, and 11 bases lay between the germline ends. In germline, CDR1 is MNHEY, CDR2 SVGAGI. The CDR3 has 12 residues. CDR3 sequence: CASAARSTEAFF. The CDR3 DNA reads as TGTGCCAGCGCTGCCCGGAGCACTGAAGCTTTCTTT.

CDR3 DNA sequence: TGTGCCAGCAGCGTAATTTCCGGGGAGCTGTTTTTT. Its translation is CASSVISGELFF. This chain links TRBV9 with TRBJ2-2, with D unclear. This CDR3 contains 12 residues. V was clipped by 1 base and J by 6 bases, with 4 bases between them. Germline V gene sequence: CDR1 SGDLS, CDR2 YYNGEE. Together with reference TRBV9 and TRBJ2-2, the CDR3 gives the full variable domain: DSGVTQTPKHLITATGQRVTLRCSPRSGDLSVYWYQQSLDQGLQFLIQYYNGEERAKGNILERFSAQQFPDLHSELNLSSLELGDSALYFCASSVISGELFFGEGSRLTVL.

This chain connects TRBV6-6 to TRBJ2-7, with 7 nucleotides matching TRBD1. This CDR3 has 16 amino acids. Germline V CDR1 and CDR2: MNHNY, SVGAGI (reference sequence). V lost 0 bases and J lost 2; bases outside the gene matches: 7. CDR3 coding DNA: TGTGCCAGCAGTTACTCGGGGGACAGAGGAGCCTACGAGCAGTACTTC. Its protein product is CASSYSGDRGAYEQYF.

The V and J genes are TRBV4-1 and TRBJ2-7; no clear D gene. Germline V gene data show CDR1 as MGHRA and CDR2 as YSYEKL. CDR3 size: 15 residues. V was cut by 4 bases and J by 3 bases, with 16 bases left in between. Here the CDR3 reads CASSPRVPFVYEQYF. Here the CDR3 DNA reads TGCGCCAGCAGCCCCCGCGTCCCCTTCGTCTACGAGCAGTACTTC.

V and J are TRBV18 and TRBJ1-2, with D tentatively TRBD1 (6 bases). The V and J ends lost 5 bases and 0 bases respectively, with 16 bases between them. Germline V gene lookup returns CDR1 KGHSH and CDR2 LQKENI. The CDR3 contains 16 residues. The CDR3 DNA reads TGTGCCAGCTCAGACGGGGGACACCCCGCTAACTATGGCTACACCTTC. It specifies CASSDGGHPANYGYTF.

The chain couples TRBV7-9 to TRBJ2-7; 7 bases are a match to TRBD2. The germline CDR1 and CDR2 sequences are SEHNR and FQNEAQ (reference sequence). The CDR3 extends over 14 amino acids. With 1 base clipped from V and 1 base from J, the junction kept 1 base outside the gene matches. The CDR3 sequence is CASSLGRESYEQYF. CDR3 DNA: TGTGCCAGCAGCTTAGGGCGGGAGTCCTACGAGCAGTACTTC.

CDR3 DNA sequence: TGTGCCAGCAGAAGACTAGCGGGTCTGTCAGATACGCAGTATTTT. Residues: CASRRLAGLSDTQYF. The chain links TRBV27 to TRBJ2-3; 10 bases map to TRBD2. CDR1 MNHEY and CDR2 SMNVEV come from the germline V gene (reference sequence). Trimming cost V 6 bases and J 4 bases; bases outside gene matches: 7. The CDR3 runs 15 residues.

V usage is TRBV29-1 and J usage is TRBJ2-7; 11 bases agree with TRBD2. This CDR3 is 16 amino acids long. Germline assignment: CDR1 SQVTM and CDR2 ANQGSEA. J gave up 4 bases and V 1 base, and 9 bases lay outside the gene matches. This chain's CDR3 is CSVEVGTSGSLYEQYF. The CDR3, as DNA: TGCAGCGTTGAAGTTGGGACTAGCGGAAGTTTATACGAGCAGTACTTC.